The 20 T cell receptor beta chains below were found in one sample sequenced in a study of blood T cells in healthy people across ages. Then a second PCR, running roughly 7 to 11 cycles, was carried out with a sample-barcoded 5' primer and a J-beta primer mix. Each CDR3 protein is one row after TCRdb ran MiXCR on the 5' RACE reads. The sample consists of about 570,000 distinct CDR3 sequences, roughly 29% of them appearing once. The sample comprised blood. These receptors were obtained from a woman in her seventies in good health.

Worth noting for this clonotype: A much more abundant neighbour one base away suggests this may be a read error. In this CDR3 the conserved last residue, phenylalanine or tryptophan, is missing, so a read error is likely. The chain couples TRBV29-1 to TRBJ2-5, with D perhaps being TRBD1 or TRBD2 (5 bases each). CDR3 length: 13 residues. The germline V gene has CDR1 SQVTM and CDR2 ANQGSEA. Trimming cost V 4 bases and J 5 bases, with 14 bases left between them. The CDR3 coding sequence is TGCAGCGTTGCTGAGGGGTATGCCGAGACCCAGTACCTC. It translates to CSVAEGYAETQYL.

In its sample, this clonotype was seen a few times. The V gene is TRBV5-1, the J gene TRBJ2-5; 8 bases agree with TRBD1. Per the germline V gene, CDR1 is SGHRS and CDR2 is YFSETQ. This CDR3 comprises 14 residues. The V and J ends lost 0 bases and 6 bases, in that order; junction bases with no gene match: 4. The CDR3: CASSLGQGAKTQYF. The CDR3 DNA is TGCGCCAGCAGCTTGGGCCAGGGGGCGAAGACCCAGTACTTC.

The table lists this clonotype with a count of one. The V call is TRBV7-2, the J call TRBJ1-2; the D gene is possibly TRBD1 (5 bases). There are 13 residues in the CDR3. Germline CDR1 is SGHTA and CDR2 is FQGNSA. Trimming removed 6 bases from V and 5 bases from J, with 13 bases in between. The CDR3 sequence is CASSFGTTYGYTF. The DNA for the CDR3 is TGTGCCAGCAGTTTCGGGACGACATATGGCTACACCTTC. Looking up the rest from reference TRBV7-2 and TRBJ1-2 gives the full variable domain: GAGVSQSPSNKVTEKGKDVELRCDPISGHTALYWYRQSLGQGLEFLIYFQGNSAPDKSGLPSDRFSAERTGGSVSTLTIQRTQQEDSAVYLCASSFGTTYGYTFGSGTRLTVV.

This sequence joins TRBV20-1 and TRBJ1-4; perhaps TRBD1 as D (5 bases). Trimming removed 3 bases from V and 7 bases from J, with 12 bases in between. Germline V gene data show CDR1 as DFQATT and CDR2 as SNEGSKA (reference sequence). This CDR3 has 13 residues. CDR3 amino acids: CSARRGESEKLFF. The CDR3 DNA follows: TGCAGTGCTAGGAGGGGAGAGAGTGAAAAACTGTTTTTT.

V is TRBV7-3 and J is TRBJ2-1; 9 nucleotides match TRBD2. Germline values: CDR1 SGHTA, CDR2 FQGTGA. V trimming: 5 bases; J trimming: 11 bases; junction bases outside the gene matches: 13. The CDR3 has 15 amino acids. CDR3 coding DNA: TGTGCCAGCAGCCTAATAGCGGGGGCGAGCGGTAAGCAGTTCTTC. Protein sequence: CASSLIAGASGKQFF.

As for this clonotype: With a much larger clone just one base away, this may be a read error. The chain combines TRBV12-3 or TRBV12-4 with TRBJ1-5; 7 bases fit TRBD1. This CDR3 comprises 14 residues. The trim removed 6 bases at V and 6 bases at J, leaving 8 bases unmatched. CDR3 protein: CASRPRQGSQPQHF. In DNA, the CDR3 is TGTGCCAGCAGACCCCGACAGGGAAGTCAGCCCCAGCATTTT.

This clonotype has more than one count but fewer than ten. CDR3 loop: CASSPLYGGLTGRKTQYF. The CDR3 nucleotides are TGTGCCAGCAGCCCCCTCTATGGGGGACTAACAGGGAGGAAGACCCAGTACTTC. The chain employs TRBV7-2 and TRBJ2-5, with D possibly being TRBD2 (7 bases). V was trimmed by 5 bases and J by 6 bases, leaving 28 bases between them. This CDR3 spans 18 amino acids. Germline lookup yields CDR1 SGHTA and CDR2 FQGNSA.

This clonotype was seen only a few times. The chain recombines TRBV5-1 with TRBJ2-1, with 9 bases matching TRBD2. V shed 7 bases, J shed 2 bases, and the junction held 4 bases outside the gene matches. The CDR3 consists of 14 residues. From germline, CDR1 is SGHRS and CDR2 YFSETQ. This CDR3 is CASGGGGAYNEQFF. The CDR3 region has the DNA TGCGCCAGCGGCGGGGGGGGCGCCTACAATGAGCAGTTCTTC.

The V and J genes are TRBV6-2 or TRBV6-3 and TRBJ2-7, with D perhaps TRBD2 (7 bases). Between the trimmed V and J ends, which lost 10 bases and 2 bases, there was a span of 18 bases. The CDR3 extends over 14 amino acids. Looked up from germline, CDR1 is MNHEY and CDR2 is SVGEGT. CDR3 in amino acids: CATIQRGGPYEQYF. Here the CDR3 DNA reads TGTGCCACCATTCAAAGGGGGGGACCCTACGAGCAGTACTTC.

The chain combines TRBV6-2 or TRBV6-3 with TRBJ2-7, with TRBD2 as a possible D gene (5 bases). The CDR3 runs to 12 residues. Trimming left V 4 bases short and J 12 bases short, with 16 bases between. Germline loops: CDR1 MNHEY, CDR2 SVGEGT. As DNA, the CDR3 is TGTGCCAGCAGTTCCGATGACTACGTGATGTACTTC. Protein sequence: CASSSDDYVMYF.

This chain connects TRBV14 to TRBJ2-4, with D possibly matching TRBD1 (5 bases). The CDR3 sequence is 16 residues long. Germline assignment: CDR1 SGHDN and CDR2 FVKESK. The germline V and J ends were trimmed by 0 bases and 9 bases, with 18 bases remaining between them. CDR3 bases: TGTGCCAGCAGCCAAGATTATTTAGGGGCATGGGGCATTCAGTACTTC. This gives the protein CASSQDYLGAWGIQYF.

This clonotype has more than one count but fewer than ten. J is TRBJ1-3 and V is TRBV12-3 or TRBV12-4; TRBD1 matches 7 bases. V was clipped by 6 bases and J by 0 bases; unmatched bases: 11. The CDR3 covers 17 residues. The CDR3 reads CASRFSGTALSGNTIYF. CDR3 DNA sequence: TGTGCCAGCAGATTTTCCGGGACAGCCCTCTCTGGAAACACCATATATTTT.

This clonotype was picked up a small number of times. This chain links TRBV7-2 with TRBJ1-4, with D possibly TRBD1 on 6 matching bases. The germline V gene has CDR1 SGHTA and CDR2 FQGNSA. The CDR3 spans 15 residues. The germline V and J ends were trimmed by 6 bases and 3 bases, with 14 bases remaining between them. CDR3: CASSQGAGANEKLFF. CDR3 sequence (DNA): TGTGCCAGCAGTCAAGGGGCAGGGGCTAATGAAAAACTGTTTTTT.

This clonotype occurred a few times. The chain combines TRBV10-3 with TRBJ2-5; 9 bases match TRBD2. Germline values: CDR1 ENHRY, CDR2 SYGVKD. The CDR3 is made up of 16 amino acids. Germline trimming cut 2 bases from V and 5 bases from J; bases unmatched to any gene: 9. CDR3 residues: CAISEGSGGMGETQYF. In nucleotides, the CDR3 is TGTGCCATCAGTGAGGGTAGCGGGGGAATGGGGGAGACCCAGTACTTC.

This chain links TRBV6-5 with TRBJ2-7; D perhaps matches TRBD2 (7 bases). From germline, CDR1 is MNHEY and CDR2 SVGAGI. The V and J ends lost 10 bases and 0 bases respectively, with 16 bases between them. The CDR3 is made up of 14 amino acids. CDR3 sequence reads: CATGAGALSYEQYF. DNA for the CDR3: TGTGCCACCGGGGCGGGGGCACTCTCCTACGAGCAGTACTTC.

The genes are TRBV6-2 or TRBV6-3 and TRBJ2-5, with 7 bases aligning to TRBD1. CDR3 length: 14 residues. V lost 6 bases, J lost 2 bases, and 6 bases stayed unmatched. CDR1 and CDR2 from the germline V gene are MNHEY and SVGEGT. The CDR3 protein is CASRPGQLQETQYF. CDR3 in DNA: TGTGCCAGCAGACCGGGACAGTTACAAGAGACCCAGTACTTC.

This clonotype was observed a handful of times. The genes are TRBV6-1 and TRBJ2-5; 9 bases map to TRBD2. TRBJ2-7 explains the end of the DNA better; the J call may be wrong. Germline V lookup: CDR1 MNHNS, CDR2 SASEGT. The CDR3 contains 16 residues. CDR3 residues: CASRPPGSGGVSEQYF. The CDR3 DNA sequence: TGTGCCAGCAGACCCCCGGGTAGCGGGGGCGTCAGCGAGCAGTACTTC.

This clonotype has a handful of counts. The chain combines TRBV9 with TRBJ2-7, with D perhaps given as TRBD1 or TRBD2 (5 bases each). The CDR3 spans 15 residues. Germline CDR1 is SGDLS and CDR2 is YYNGEE. V was pared by 0 bases and J by 5 bases, with 15 bases between. The CDR3 bases are TGTGCCAGCAGCGTAGACCAATTACGGGGCAACGAGCAGTACTTC. This sequence encodes CASSVDQLRGNEQYF.

The V call is TRBV21-1, the J call TRBJ2-3; the D segment call TRBD2 is taken from the table without a DNA check. TRBV21-1 is recorded as a pseudogene. This CDR3 comprises 18 residues. As DNA, the CDR3 is TGTGCCAGCAGCAAAAAAGGCACTAGCGGTACCCGACTTTATACGCAGTATTTT. As protein: CASSKKGTSGTRLYTQYF.

This clonotype was seen a handful of times. One base away lies a much larger clone, so this may be a sequencing read error. This rearrangement joins TRBV27 to TRBJ2-1; 7 bases map to TRBD2. Germline-derived CDR1 and CDR2 are MNHEY and SMNVEV (reference sequence). CDR3 size: 13 residues. This chain's CDR3 is CASSRRDYNGQFF. In nucleotides, the CDR3 is TGTGCCAGCAGTCGTCGGGACTACAATGGGCAGTTCTTC.